The table lists the clone carrying this TCR beta chain with many counts. Its cognate antigen is unknown. This sample was taken from a study of T cells after yellow fever vaccination. Overall study context: Libraries from low-cell-number fractions were prepared with the SMART-Seq v4 Ultra Low Input RNA kit.

Study-wide findings and caveats: The study re-detected most primary-vaccination clones after the booster (roughly 96% CD4, 85% to 90% CD8). Researchers cautioned that FACS-sorted repertoires could harbor abundant clonotypes contaminating from the bulk population.

TCR cDNA was made by 5'RACE template switching, adding a universal primer site and UMIs. TCRdb re-called the 5' RACE reads with MiXCR, one entry per CDR3 protein. The sample lists more than 300,000 distinct CDR3 sequences; about 10% were seen once. Sample: CD4+ T cells sorted from PBMCs, taken 45 days after the yellow fever booster vaccination. The sequence was collected from a man aged 18 to 29 who received the YFV17D yellow fever vaccine.

The CDR3 DNA is TGTGCCAGCCGCATAACTGAAGCTTTCTTT. This encodes CASRITEAFF. This chain joins TRBV12-3 or TRBV12-4 and TRBJ1-1; no reliable D call. Trimming stripped 8 bases from V and 5 bases from J, with 6 bases between. The CDR3 has 10 amino acids.